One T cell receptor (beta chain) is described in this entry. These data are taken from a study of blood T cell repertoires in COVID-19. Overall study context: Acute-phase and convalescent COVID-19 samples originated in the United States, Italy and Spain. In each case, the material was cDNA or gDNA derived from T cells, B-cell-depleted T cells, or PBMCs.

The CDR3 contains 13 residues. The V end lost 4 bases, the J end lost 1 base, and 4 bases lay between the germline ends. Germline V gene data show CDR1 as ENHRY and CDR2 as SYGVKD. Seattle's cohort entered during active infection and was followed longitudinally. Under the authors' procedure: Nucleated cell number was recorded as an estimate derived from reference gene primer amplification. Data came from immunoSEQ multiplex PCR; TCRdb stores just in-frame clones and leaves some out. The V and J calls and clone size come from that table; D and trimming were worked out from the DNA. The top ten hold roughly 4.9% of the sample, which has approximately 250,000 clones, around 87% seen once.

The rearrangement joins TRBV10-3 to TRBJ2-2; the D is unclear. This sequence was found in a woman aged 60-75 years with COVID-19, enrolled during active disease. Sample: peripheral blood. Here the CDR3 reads CAISAKNTGELFF. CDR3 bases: TGTGCCATCAGTGCCAAGAACACCGGGGAGCTGTTTTTT.